Included here is one T cell receptor beta chain sequence, with context. No antigen is known for it. Within one base of it there is no much larger clone, and no base qualities were kept. Between the V and J ends, shortened by 1 base and 1 base respectively, the junction contains 13 bases. Based on the germline V gene, the CDR1 and CDR2 sequences are LGHNA and YSLEER. Including the terminal cysteine and phenylalanine, the CDR3 comprises 16 residues. Only CDR3 DNA remains: 48 bases, in frame from the first base. This sample is drawn from a study of technical replicates of blood from four donors (dated by TCRdb to about 2017). Libraries were constructed by the immunoSEQ multiplex PCR assay. In TCRdb, the immuneACCESS table is reduced to in-frame sequences with V and J assigned. These tables do not hold every clone; where another copy was compared, an unresolved V gene accounts for under half, and the others remain unexplained. Recorded for this sample are roughly 100,000 clones; roughly 94% of them occurred a single time. The ten largest make up less than 0.35% of the sample.

The receptor comes from a human donor in good health. The rearrangement combines TRBV4-3 with TRBJ1-1, with the D gene call left open. Input material: T cells isolated from PBMCs. The CDR3 reads CASSQVLFLRNTEAFF. The DNA sequence reads TGCGCCAGCAGCCAAGTCTTGTTTCTTAGGAACACTGAAGCTTTCTTT.